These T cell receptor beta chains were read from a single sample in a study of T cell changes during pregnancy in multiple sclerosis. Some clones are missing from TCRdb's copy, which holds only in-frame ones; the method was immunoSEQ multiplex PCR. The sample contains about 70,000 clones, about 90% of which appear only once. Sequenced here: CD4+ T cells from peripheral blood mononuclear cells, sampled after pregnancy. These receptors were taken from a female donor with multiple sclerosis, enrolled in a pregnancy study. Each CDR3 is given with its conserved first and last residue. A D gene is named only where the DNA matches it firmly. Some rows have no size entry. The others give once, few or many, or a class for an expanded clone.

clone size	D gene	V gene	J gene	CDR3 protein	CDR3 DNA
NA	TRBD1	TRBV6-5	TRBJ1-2	CASRRTGANYGYTF	TGTGCCAGCAGACGCACAGGGGCTAACTATGGCTACACCTTC
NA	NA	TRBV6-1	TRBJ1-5	CASSELFYSNQPQHF	TGTGCCAGCAGTGAACTGTTCTATAGCAATCAGCCCCAGCATTTT
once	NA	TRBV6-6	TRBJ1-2	CASREGTGGYTF	TGTGCCAGCAGGGAGGGTACTGGGGGCTACACCTTC
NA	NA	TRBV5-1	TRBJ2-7	CASSLGQGIYEQYF	TGCGCCAGCAGCTTGGGCCAGGGGATCTACGAGCAGTACTTC
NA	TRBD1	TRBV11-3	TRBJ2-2	CASSPGTGNTGELFF	TGTGCCAGCAGTCCCGGGACAGGAAACACCGGGGAGCTGTTTTTT
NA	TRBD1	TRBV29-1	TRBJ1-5	CSVGGQRNQPQHF	TGCAGCGTCGGGGGACAGAGAAATCAGCCCCAGCATTTT
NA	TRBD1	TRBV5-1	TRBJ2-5	CASSLGQGAQETQYF	TGCGCCAGCAGCTTGGGGCAGGGGGCCCAAGAGACCCAGTACTTC
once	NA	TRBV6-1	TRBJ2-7	CASRMIRGSYEQYF	TGTGCCAGCAGGATGATCCGGGGCTCCTACGAGCAGTACTTC
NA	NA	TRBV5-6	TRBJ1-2	CASSLGQGHYGYTF	TGTGCCAGCAGCTTGGGTCAGGGCCACTATGGCTACACCTTC
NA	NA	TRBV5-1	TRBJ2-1	CASSLRGTRKGGEQFF	TGCGCCAGCAGCTTGCGGGGGACCCGCAAAGGTGGTGAGCAGTTCTTC
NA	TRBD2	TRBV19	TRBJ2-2	CASSMYGGLAGVGELFF	TGTGCCAGTAGTATGTACGGGGGACTAGCGGGAGTCGGGGAGCTGTTTTTT
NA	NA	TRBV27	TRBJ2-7	CASSFSTGYEQYF	TGTGCCAGCAGTTTTTCCACAGGATACGAGCAGTACTTC
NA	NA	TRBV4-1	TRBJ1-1	CASSNRALGTEAFF	TGCGCCAGCAGCAACAGGGCCCTTGGCACTGAAGCTTTCTTT
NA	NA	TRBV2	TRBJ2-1	CASSYNNEQFF	TGTGCCAGCAGTTACAACAATGAGCAGTTCTTC
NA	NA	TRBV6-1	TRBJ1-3	CASSGGLGNTIYF	TGTGCCAGCAGCGGGGGGCTTGGAAACACCATATATTTT
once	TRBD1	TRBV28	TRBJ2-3	CASTEWTGGTDTQYF	TGTGCCAGCACCGAATGGACAGGGGGCACAGATACGCAGTATTTT
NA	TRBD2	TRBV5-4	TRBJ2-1	CASSSPSSGLSYNEQFF	TGTGCCAGCAGCTCACCGTCTAGCGGTCTTTCCTACAATGAGCAGTTCTTC
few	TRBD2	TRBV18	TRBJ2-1	CASSPRGTRTSHQSSYNEQFF	TGTGCCAGCTCACCACGGGGGACTAGGACTAGCCACCAGAGCTCCTACAATGAGCAGTTCTTC
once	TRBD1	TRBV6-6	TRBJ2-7	CASSPTGTVSYEQYF	TGTGCCAGCAGTCCCACGGGGACAGTCTCCTACGAGCAGTACTTC
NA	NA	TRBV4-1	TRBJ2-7	CASSQVYRAGYEQYF	TGCGCCAGCAGCCAAGTCTACAGGGCAGGATACGAGCAGTACTTC
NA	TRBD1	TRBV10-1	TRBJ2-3	CASSPGQGTTDTQYF	TGCGCCAGCAGTCCCGGACAGGGGACCACAGATACGCAGTATTTT
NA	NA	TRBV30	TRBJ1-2	CAWSPGSAGYGYTF	TGTGCCTGGAGTCCAGGGTCTGCGGGGTATGGCTACACCTTC
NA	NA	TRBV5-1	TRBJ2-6	CASSRGSGANVLTF	TGCGCCAGCAGTCGGGGCTCTGGGGCCAACGTCCTGACTTTC
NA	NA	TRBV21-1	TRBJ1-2	CASSLEGVSTGGHNYGYTF	TGTGCCAGCAGCCTAGAAGGCGTCAGTACAGGGGGTCATAACTATGGCTACACCTTC
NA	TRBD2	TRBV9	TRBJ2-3	CASSVAGGDTDTQYF	TGTGCCAGCAGCGTAGCCGGGGGGGACACAGATACGCAGTATTTT
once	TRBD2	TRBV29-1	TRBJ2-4	CSVSGSESKNIQYF	TGCAGCGTAAGCGGGAGCGAGTCCAAAAACATTCAGTACTTC
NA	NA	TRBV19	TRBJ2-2	CASSIRGSEANTGELFF	TGTGCCAGTAGTATCAGGGGCAGCGAGGCGAACACCGGGGAGCTGTTTTTT
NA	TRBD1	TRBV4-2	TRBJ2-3	CASSQAGTGRGTTDTQYF	TGTGCCAGCAGCCAGGCAGGGACAGGGCGAGGGACCACAGATACGCAGTATTTT
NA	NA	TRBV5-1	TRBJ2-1	CASSLDGAGEQFF	TGCGCCAGCAGCTTGGATGGCGCGGGTGAGCAGTTCTTC
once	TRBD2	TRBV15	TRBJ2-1	CATSPRTSGSSEQFF	TGTGCCACCAGCCCCCGGACTAGCGGGAGCAGTGAGCAGTTCTTC
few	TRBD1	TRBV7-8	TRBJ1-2	CASRPNLDRGDGYTF	TGTGCCAGCAGACCTAACCTGGACAGGGGAGATGGCTACACCTTC
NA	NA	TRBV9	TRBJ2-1	CASSVGAGNNEQFF	TGTGCCAGCAGCGTAGGTGCAGGAAACAATGAGCAGTTCTTC
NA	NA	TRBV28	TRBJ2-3	CASSLPQGSTDTQYF	TGTGCCAGCAGTTTACCACAGGGTAGCACAGATACGCAGTATTTT
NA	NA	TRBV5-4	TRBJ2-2	CASSFRVGVGTGELFF	TGTGCCAGCAGCTTTCGCGTCGGGGTCGGCACCGGGGAGCTGTTTTTT
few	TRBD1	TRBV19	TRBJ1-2	CASSISAGGSWGYTF	TGTGCCAGTAGTATATCGGCAGGGGGCTCGTGGGGCTACACCTTC
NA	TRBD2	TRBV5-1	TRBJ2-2	CASSRGGGGNTGELFF	TGCGCCAGCAGCCGAGGCGGGGGGGGGAACACCGGGGAGCTGTTTTTT
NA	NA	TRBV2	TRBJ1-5	CASRIGGNQPQHF	TGTGCCAGCAGGATCGGCGGAAATCAGCCCCAGCATTTT
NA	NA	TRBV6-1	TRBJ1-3	CASRLIQGSGNTIYF	TGTGCCAGCAGGCTAATACAGGGCTCTGGAAACACCATATATTTT
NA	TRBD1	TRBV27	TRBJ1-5	CASSASRQGSNQPQHF	TGTGCCAGCAGTGCCTCCCGACAGGGGAGCAATCAGCCCCAGCATTTT
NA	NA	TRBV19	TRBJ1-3	CASSSTTLGSGNTIYF	TGTGCCAGTAGTTCAACGACACTTGGCTCTGGAAACACCATATATTTT
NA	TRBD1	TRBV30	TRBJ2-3	CAWTKGQGAGTDTQYF	TGTGCCTGGACCAAGGGACAGGGGGCTGGCACAGATACGCAGTATTTT
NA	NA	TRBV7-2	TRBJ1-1	CASSLTGGWDTEAFF	TGTGCCAGCAGCCTGACGGGGGGCTGGGACACTGAAGCTTTCTTT
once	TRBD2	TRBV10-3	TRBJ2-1	CASNAAGVYNEQFF	TGTGCCAGCAACGCGGCGGGGGTATACAATGAGCAGTTCTTC
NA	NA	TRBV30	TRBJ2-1	CAWSKGQGGDNEQFF	TGTGCCTGGAGCAAAGGACAGGGAGGGGACAATGAGCAGTTCTTC
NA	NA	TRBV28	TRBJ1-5	CASRKTGPTGYNQPQHF	TGTGCCAGCAGAAAGACGGGCCCGACAGGATACAATCAGCCCCAGCATTTT
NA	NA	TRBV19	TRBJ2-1	CASKSGEKDEQFF	TGTGCCAGTAAGTCGGGAGAAAAGGATGAGCAGTTCTTC
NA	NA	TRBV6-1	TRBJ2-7	CASSEYQQLLDYEQYF	TGTGCCAGCAGTGAATATCAACAGCTTTTGGACTACGAGCAGTACTTC
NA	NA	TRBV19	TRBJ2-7	CASSIDTGNEQYF	TGTGCCAGTAGTATAGACACAGGGAACGAGCAGTACTTC
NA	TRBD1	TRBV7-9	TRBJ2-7	CASSPGTVYEQYF	TGTGCCAGCAGCCCCGGGACAGTCTACGAGCAGTACTTC
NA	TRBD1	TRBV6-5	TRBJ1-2	CASSVQGAVYGYTF	TGTGCCAGCAGTGTACAGGGGGCGGTCTATGGCTACACCTTC
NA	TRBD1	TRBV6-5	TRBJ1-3	CASSYTDREPGNTIYF	TGTGCCAGCAGCTACACCGACAGGGAGCCTGGAAACACCATATATTTT
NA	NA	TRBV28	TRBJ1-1	CASSLKQNTEAFF	TGTGCCAGCAGTTTAAAACAGAACACTGAAGCTTTCTTT
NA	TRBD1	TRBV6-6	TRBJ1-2	CASSWTGGYTF	TGTGCCAGCAGTTGGACAGGTGGATACACCTTC
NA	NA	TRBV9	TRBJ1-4	CASSGGPNEKLFF	TGTGCCAGCAGCGGAGGCCCTAATGAAAAACTGTTTTTT